These T cell receptor beta chains were read from a single sample in a study of siplizumab effects on memory and regulatory T cells. Profiled with immunoSEQ multiplex PCR; TCRdb holds only in-frame clones, not every one. The sample consists of roughly 26,000 clones, roughly 82% of them appearing once. The sample consisted of memory CD4+ T cells sorted from blood. The source of these receptors is a human donor in good health. The CDR3 runs from the conserved cysteine through the conserved F or W. D genes are given only for firm matches. Clone size is stated in some rows and not others, as once, few, many or a class when expanded.

>TRBJ1-1|NA|NA|TRBV19
CASSNYANTEAFF
TGTGCCAGTAGTAACTACGCGAACACTGAAGCTTTCTTT
>TRBJ2-5|NA|NA|TRBV27
CASRRRGAQYF
TGTGCCAGCAGGCGCCGCGGGGCCCAGTACTTC
>TRBJ2-6|once|TRBD1|TRBV7-6
CASSPGQGNTGANVLTF
TGTGCCAGCAGCCCAGGACAGGGAAATACTGGGGCCAACGTCCTGACTTTC
>TRBJ2-1|few|NA|TRBV6-5
CASSYSGAGGRNEQFF
TGTGCCAGCAGTTACTCGGGGGCAGGGGGGAGGAATGAGCAGTTCTTC
>TRBJ1-1|NA|NA|TRBV28
CASRITSMNTEAFF
TGTGCCAGCAGAATCACTTCCATGAACACTGAAGCTTTCTTT
>TRBJ1-1|NA|NA|TRBV19
CASRVLARGVGKAFF
TGTGCCAGTAGAGTCCTGGCGCGGGGGGTAGGCAAAGCTTTCTTT
>TRBJ1-4|few|NA|TRBV7-2
CASSLSFGATNEKLFF
TGTGCCAGCAGCCTTTCTTTTGGTGCAACTAATGAAAAACTGTTTTTT
>TRBJ2-3|NA|NA|TRBV11-3
CASTPGGTDTQYF
TGTGCCAGCACCCCGGGTGGCACAGATACGCAGTATTTT
>TRBJ2-4|once|TRBD2|TRBV6-5
CASSYTSGGGNIQYF
TGTGCCAGCAGTTACACTAGCGGGGGGGGGAACATTCAGTACTTC
>TRBJ2-1|NA|TRBD2|TRBV11-3
CASSELAGPNEQFF
TGTGCCAGCAGTGAACTAGCGGGACCGAATGAGCAGTTCTTC
>TRBJ2-1|NA|TRBD1|TRBV6-5
CASTFGQGGNEQFF
TGTGCCAGCACGTTCGGACAGGGGGGCAATGAGCAGTTCTTC
>TRBJ1-5|NA|NA|TRBV15
CATSRDGQPQHF
TGTGCCACCAGCAGAGACGGACAGCCCCAGCATTTT
>TRBJ2-7|NA|TRBD2|TRBV5-5
CASSTGTSGSWAYEQYF
TGTGCCAGCAGCACCGGGACTAGCGGGAGCTGGGCCTACGAGCAGTACTTC
>TRBJ2-3|few|NA|TRBV6-6
CASHPRGLNEDTQYF
TGTGCCAGCCATCCCCGTGGACTGAACGAAGATACGCAGTATTTT
>TRBJ1-1|NA|TRBD1|TRBV2
CASSDQQGGSGAAFF
TGTGCCAGCAGTGACCAACAGGGGGGGTCGGGAGCAGCTTTCTTT
>TRBJ2-3|NA|NA|TRBV19
CASRERGERDTQYF
TGTGCCAGTAGGGAGAGGGGGGAAAGAGATACGCAGTATTTT
>TRBJ2-7|NA|NA|TRBV6-6
CASTQGRGEQYF
TGTGCCAGCACCCAAGGCAGGGGCGAGCAGTACTTC
>TRBJ2-3|few|NA|TRBV28
CASSEGGTVSSTDTQYF
TGTGCCAGCAGTGAAGGGGGAACTGTTTCTAGCACAGATACGCAGTATTTT
>TRBJ2-7|once|NA|TRBV5-1
CASSQIASGTEQYF
TGCGCCAGCAGCCAAATTGCCTCAGGCACCGAGCAGTACTTC
>TRBJ1-2|NA|NA|TRBV6-1
CASSESHLYGYTF
TGTGCCAGCAGTGAGTCGCACCTCTATGGCTACACCTTC
>TRBJ2-1|NA|NA|TRBV29-1
CSVIGAIAETEQFF
TGCAGCGTCATCGGGGCTATAGCGGAGACTGAGCAGTTCTTC
>TRBJ2-3|NA|NA|TRBV5-1
CASSGRARATDTQYF
TGCGCCAGCAGCGGGAGAGCCAGGGCCACAGATACGCAGTATTTT
>TRBJ1-2|NA|NA|TRBV28
CASSLETGNGYTF
TGTGCCAGCAGTTTAGAAACAGGAAATGGCTACACCTTC
>TRBJ2-7|few|TRBD2|TRBV5-4
CASSATGLANYEQYF
TGTGCCAGCAGCGCCACGGGACTAGCGAACTACGAGCAGTACTTC
>TRBJ2-7|NA|NA|TRBV9
CASSVAPGVGYEQYF
TGTGCCAGCAGCGTAGCTCCGGGAGTAGGTTACGAGCAGTACTTC
>TRBJ2-2|NA|TRBD2|TRBV11-1
CASSSPGLASTGELFF
TGTGCCAGCAGCTCCCCGGGACTAGCGAGCACCGGGGAGCTGTTTTTT
>TRBJ1-2|once|NA|TRBV18
CASSPSGGVSNYGYTF
TGTGCCAGCTCACCCAGTGGAGGGGTGTCTAACTATGGCTACACCTTC
>TRBJ2-7|NA|NA|TRBV21-1
CASSRIPGTSETYEQYF
TGTGCCAGCAGCAGGATACCGGGGACTAGCGAAACCTACGAGCAGTACTTC
>TRBJ2-7|few|NA|TRBV7-9
CASSLSYEQYF
TGTGCCAGCAGCTTGTCGTACGAGCAGTACTTC
>TRBJ2-1|NA|NA|TRBV7-3
CASSLIPVGEQFF
TGTGCCAGCAGCTTAATTCCGGTGGGTGAGCAGTTCTTC
>TRBJ2-5|NA|TRBD2|TRBV30
CAWSAGEGTQYF
TGTGCCTGGAGCGCGGGAGAGGGGACCCAGTACTTC
>TRBJ2-3|NA|TRBD2|TRBV2
CASSSGLAATDTQYF
TGTGCCAGCAGCTCTGGACTAGCGGCGACAGATACGCAGTATTTT
>TRBJ2-3|NA|TRBD1|TRBV18
CASSPGQGGTDTQYF
TGTGCCAGCTCACCCGGACAGGGTGGCACAGATACGCAGTATTTT
>TRBJ1-2|NA|NA|TRBV6-5
CASRSMLGDRYGYTF
TGTGCCAGCAGATCCATGTTGGGGGACCGCTATGGCTACACCTTC
>TRBJ2-1|NA|NA|TRBV19
CASSMVRGVYNEQFF
TGTGCCAGTAGTATGGTGAGGGGCGTTTACAATGAGCAGTTCTTC
>TRBJ1-6|NA|NA|TRBV10-3
CAISEKQDGYSPLHF
TGTGCCATCAGTGAGAAGCAGGACGGATATTCACCCCTCCACTTT
>TRBJ2-7|NA|TRBD1|TRBV10-3
CATAYTGGNYEQYF
TGTGCCACGGCATACACAGGGGGCAACTACGAGCAGTACTTC
>TRBJ2-3|NA|NA|TRBV28
CASSSTGNQGPWSTDTQYF
TGTGCCAGCAGTTCGACAGGAAATCAGGGGCCCTGGAGCACAGATACGCAGTATTTT
>TRBJ1-2|NA|NA|TRBV19
CASSIRGRGNYGYTF
TGTGCCAGTAGTATAAGGGGACGAGGTAACTATGGCTACACCTTC
>TRBJ2-7|NA|TRBD1|TRBV6-6
CASRTGGRSYEQYF
TGTGCCAGCAGAACAGGGGGCCGGTCCTACGAGCAGTACTTC
>TRBJ1-5|NA|NA|TRBV5-8
CASSLLQGLTQPQHF
TGTGCCAGCAGCTTGCTTCAGGGGCTCACTCAGCCCCAGCATTTT
>TRBJ2-1|NA|NA|TRBV25-1
CASLQDSPLLSSYNEQFF
TGTGCCAGTTTACAGGACAGCCCTCTCCTATCCTCCTACAATGAGCAGTTCTTC
>TRBJ2-7|once|NA|TRBV2
CASSDRYEQYF
TGTGCCAGCAGTGACAGGTACGAGCAGTACTTC
>TRBJ2-1|NA|TRBD2|TRBV10-3
CAISERPGTSGTNEQFF
TGTGCCATCAGTGAGCGTCCGGGGACTAGCGGGACAAATGAGCAGTTCTTC
>TRBJ1-4|NA|NA|TRBV12-5
CASGRRRGTRNEKLFF
TGTGCTAGTGGTCGTCGCCGGGGAACCCGTAATGAAAAACTGTTTTTT
>TRBJ2-1|once|TRBD2|TRBV5-4
CASSRLAGGPGNEQFF
TGTGCCAGCAGCCGCCTAGCGGGAGGGCCGGGGAATGAGCAGTTCTTC
>TRBJ2-1|NA|NA|TRBV2
CASGLRIEQFF
TGTGCCAGCGGATTGCGGATCGAGCAGTTCTTC
>TRBJ2-5|NA|NA|TRBV7-7
CASSRDYQETQYF
TGTGCTAGCAGCCGGGACTACCAAGAGACCCAGTACTTC
>TRBJ1-1|few|NA|TRBV27
CASSYRENTEAFF
TGTGCCAGCAGTTACCGTGAGAACACTGAAGCTTTCTTT
>TRBJ2-7|NA|NA|TRBV27
CASSLSVPEGYEQYF
TGTGCCAGCAGTTTATCAGTCCCTGAGGGATACGAGCAGTACTTC